The next 30 T cell receptor beta chains were all read from a single sample in a study of vaccination effects on CD4 cells after COVID-19. Culture proceeded for 10 days, and CD4+ T cells were then isolated. Participants were vaccinated with two doses of either the BNT162b2 or mRNA-1273 vaccine. The method was immunoSEQ multiplex PCR; TCRdb's version includes in-frame clones alone and lacks a portion of them. The data hold around 46,000 clones, with 72% observed a single time. What these receptors recognize is not known. Sample: CD4+ T cells from PBMCs cultured without peptide, taken after COVID-19 vaccination. Receptors originate from a human donor who received a COVID-19 vaccine.

The genes are TRBV5-1 and TRBJ1-1; D perhaps matches TRBD1 (6 bases). Trimming pared 0 bases from V and 4 bases from J, leaving 16 bases between. From germline, CDR1 is SGHRS and CDR2 YFSETQ. This CDR3 has 16 residues. In DNA form, the CDR3 reads TGCGCCAGCAGCTTGGGGGACACTCTAAGAGGCACTGAAGCTTTCTTT. Residues: CASSLGDTLRGTEAFF.

The genes are TRBV9 and TRBJ2-5; TRBD1 might be the D (6 bases). The CDR3 contains 14 residues. CDR1 and CDR2 from the germline V gene are SGDLS and YYNGEE. V lost 0 bases and J lost 1, with 7 bases in between. CDR3 amino acids: CASSVGTAQETQYF. CDR3 DNA sequence: TGTGCCAGCAGCGTAGGGACAGCCCAAGAGACCCAGTACTTC. Variable domain in full (rest from reference TRBV9 and TRBJ2-5): DSGVTQTPKHLITATGQRVTLRCSPRSGDLSVYWYQQSLDQGLQFLIQYYNGEERAKGNILERFSAQQFPDLHSELNLSSLELGDSALYFCASSVGTAQETQYFGPGTRLLVL.

There are a few counts of this clone. This sequence joins TRBV5-4 and TRBJ2-7, with 7 bases that match TRBD1. Trimming at V came to 4 bases and at J to 0 bases, leaving 7 bases not matched to a gene. Germline-derived CDR1 and CDR2 are SGHNT and YYREEE (reference sequence). The CDR3 has 15 residues. CDR3 coding DNA: TGTGCCAGCAGCCCGGACAGGTTGCTCTCCTACGAGCAGTACTTC. Translating gives CASSPDRLLSYEQYF.

This chain links TRBV19 with TRBJ2-5; the D gene is possibly TRBD1 (5 bases). Looked up from germline, CDR1 is LNHDA and CDR2 is SQIVND (reference sequence). The V and J ends lost 4 bases and 4 bases respectively, with 16 bases between them. CDR3 length: 15 amino acids. The CDR3 DNA sequence: TGTGCCAGTAGTAGCCATAGGGGCGGCGGAGAGACCCAGTACTTC. Amino acids: CASSSHRGGGETQYF.

The J gene is TRBJ2-2, the V gene TRBV2; 7 nucleotides align to TRBD1. The CDR3 covers 15 residues. Trimming took 8 bases from V and 5 from J; bases not matched to a gene: 11. In germline, CDR1 is SNHLY, CDR2 FYNNEI. This CDR3 is CASGTTTGSTGELFF. Written as DNA, the CDR3 is TGTGCCAGCGGTACCACGACAGGGTCGACCGGGGAGCTGTTTTTT. Based on the CDR3 plus reference TRBV2 and TRBJ2-2, the full variable domain is EPEVTQTPSHQVTQMGQEVILRCVPISNHLYFYWYRQILGQKVEFLVSFYNNEISEKSEIFDDQFSVERPDGSNFTLKIRSTKLEDSAMYFCASGTTTGSTGELFFGEGSRLTVL.

V is TRBV5-1 and J is TRBJ2-1, with TRBD1 matching over 7 bases. The ends lost 8 bases at V and 2 bases at J; junction bases unmatched: 1. The germline V gene has CDR1 SGHRS and CDR2 YFSETQ. CDR3 size: 12 residues. The CDR3 DNA is TGCGCCAGTGGACAGGCCTACAATGAGCAGTTCTTC. It encodes CASGQAYNEQFF.

The chain employs TRBV6-5 and TRBJ1-6, with a possible D match to TRBD1 (6 bases). Looked up from germline, CDR1 is MNHEY and CDR2 is SVGAGI. Trimming removed 7 bases from V and 10 bases from J, with 11 bases in between. CDR3 length: 12 amino acids. CDR3 coding DNA: TGTGCCAGCAACAGGGCAAGGTCACCCCTCCACTTT. Encoded protein: CASNRARSPLHF.

The chain has TRBV7-9 and TRBJ1-2, with 9 bases identical to TRBD1. With 3 bases clipped from V and 5 bases from J, the junction kept 13 bases outside the gene matches. Looked up from germline, CDR1 is SEHNR and CDR2 is FQNEAQ (reference sequence). The CDR3 runs 17 residues. The CDR3 nucleotides read TGTGCCAGCAGCTTCGCGGGGGACAGGGCACTTGGGTATGGCTACACCTTC. This gives the protein CASSFAGDRALGYGYTF.

The chain has TRBV10-2 and TRBJ2-5; D gene ambiguous. The ends were cut back, 8 bases at V and 1 base at J, with 11 bases in the middle. Germline V lookup: CDR1 WSHSY, CDR2 SAAADI. The CDR3 has 13 amino acids. CDR3 sequence: CASSWGSQETQYF. The CDR3 DNA sequence: TGCGCCAGCTCGTGGGGAAGCCAAGAGACCCAGTACTTC.

The rearrangement joins TRBV12-3 or TRBV12-4 to TRBJ1-5; D gene uncertain. Trimming shortened V by 7 bases and J by 4 bases, and 8 bases separated the two germline ends. The length of the CDR3 is 12 residues. The chain's CDR3 is CASTINNQPQHF. In DNA, the CDR3 is TGTGCCAGCACTATCAATAATCAGCCCCAGCATTTT.

This sequence joins TRBV28 and TRBJ1-1; D is possibly TRBD1 (6 bases). V lost 6 bases and J lost 4, with 15 bases in between. Germline CDR1 is MDHEN and CDR2 is SYDVKM. The CDR3 consists of 14 residues. In nucleotides, the CDR3 is TGTGCCAGCAGGCCCGGACAGCTGGGCACTGAAGCTTTCTTT. It specifies CASRPGQLGTEAFF.

This sequence joins TRBV12-3 or TRBV12-4 and TRBJ2-1; TRBD1 aligns across 8 bases. V gave up 3 bases and J gave up 6 bases; unmatched junction bases: 1. The length of the CDR3 is 13 residues. CDR3 in DNA: TGTGCCAGCAGTTTGGACAGGGTCAATGAGCAGTTCTTC. This sequence encodes CASSLDRVNEQFF.

This clone was counted once. The chain employs TRBV5-4 and TRBJ1-1, with a tentative D call TRBD1 (6 bases). The ends were cut back, 5 bases at V and 0 bases at J, with 11 bases in the middle. Germline CDR1 and CDR2: SGHNT and YYREEE (reference sequence). This CDR3 has 14 amino acids. CDR3: CASRRDNMNTEAFF. CDR3 DNA: TGTGCCAGCAGGCGGGACAATATGAACACTGAAGCTTTCTTT. Together with reference TRBV5-4 and TRBJ1-1, the CDR3 gives the full variable domain: ETGVTQSPTHLIKTRGQQVTLRCSSQSGHNTVSWYQQALGQGPQFIFQYYREEENGRGNFPPRFSGLQFPNYSSELNVNALELDDSALYLCASRRDNMNTEAFFGQGTRLTVV.

This chain links TRBV11-2 with TRBJ2-2; 10 nucleotides align to TRBD1. The germline CDR1 and CDR2 sequences are SGHAT and FQNNGV. This CDR3 is built from 15 residues. V shed 5 bases, J shed 7 bases, and the junction held 7 bases outside the gene matches. The DNA for the CDR3 is TGTGCCAGCAGCGCCAGGGACAGGGGAATCGGGGAGCTGTTTTTT. Translating gives CASSARDRGIGELFF.

The chain links TRBV19 to TRBJ2-7, with a possible D match to TRBD1 (6 bases). The CDR3 is 17 amino acids. The germline CDR1 and CDR2 sequences are LNHDA and SQIVND (reference sequence). The V end lost 4 bases, the J end lost 3 bases, and 22 bases lay between the germline ends. CDR3 amino acids: CASSSTPQGTADYEQYF. The CDR3 coding sequence is TGTGCCAGTAGTAGCACTCCGCAGGGGACGGCCGACTACGAGCAGTACTTC.

This sequence joins TRBV7-9 and TRBJ1-2, with 8 positions matching TRBD1. J was trimmed by 5 bases and V by 7 bases; bases with no gene match: 15. The germline V gene has CDR1 SEHNR and CDR2 FQNEAQ (reference sequence). The CDR3 length is 16 residues. The CDR3 spells CASTREKAGGGYGYTF. CDR3 bases: TGTGCCAGCACCAGAGAAAAGGCAGGGGGCGGATATGGCTACACCTTC. The full variable domain, its missing parts supplied by reference TRBV7-9 and TRBJ1-2, is DTGVSQNPRHKITKRGQNVTFRCDPISEHNRLYWYRQTLGQGPEFLTYFQNEAQLEKSRLLSDRFSAERPKGSFSTLEIQRTEQGDSAMYLCASTREKAGGGYGYTFGSGTRLTVV.

The DNA for the CDR3 is TGCGCCAGCAGCTTCGGGGGAGAGGGCACTGAAGCTTTCTTT. Protein sequence: CASSFGGEGTEAFF. This chain joins TRBV5-1 and TRBJ1-1; maybe TRBD1 (5 bases). Germline V gene data show CDR1 as SGHRS and CDR2 as YFSETQ. The germline V and J ends were trimmed by 2 bases and 4 bases, with 12 bases remaining between them. The CDR3 is made up of 14 amino acids. Together with reference TRBV5-1 and TRBJ1-1, the CDR3 gives the full variable domain: KAGVTQTPRYLIKTRGQQVTLSCSPISGHRSVSWYQQTPGQGLQFLFEYFSETQRNKGNFPGRFSGRQFSNSRSEMNVSTLELGDSALYLCASSFGGEGTEAFFGQGTRLTVV.

By proportion, this clone is medium-sized. The chain links TRBV3-1 (or the pseudogene TRBV3-2) to TRBJ1-5, with 7 bases that match TRBD1. V lost 1 base and J lost 4; bases outside the gene matches: 4. CDR3 size: 15 residues. CDR1 is LGHDT, CDR2 YNNKEL, per germline (reference sequence). CDR3 residues: CASSQGAGGNQPQHF. The CDR3, as DNA: TGTGCCAGCAGCCAAGGCGCAGGGGGGAATCAGCCCCAGCATTTT.

The J gene is TRBJ2-3, the V gene TRBV6-6; the D is unclear. From germline, CDR1 is MNHNY and CDR2 SVGAGI (reference sequence). Trimming took 7 bases from V and 5 from J, leaving 7 bases between them. The CDR3 is 11 amino acids. The DNA for the CDR3 is TGTGCCAGCACAATCAAAGATACGCAGTATTTT. As protein: CASTIKDTQYF.

The chain links TRBV7-9 to TRBJ1-4; 8 bases agree with TRBD1. The CDR3 is 12 residues long. The ends lost 5 bases at V and 10 bases at J; junction bases unmatched: 3. The V gene's germline CDR1 is SEHNR and CDR2 FQNEAQ (reference sequence). The CDR3, as DNA: TGTGCCAGCAGCCCCGACAGGGGAAAACTGTTTTTT. This gives the protein CASSPDRGKLFF.

DNA for the CDR3: TGCAGCGTTGAACCCTCCAGGGCTTACGAGCAGTACTTC. Its protein is CSVEPSRAYEQYF. V is TRBV29-1 and J is TRBJ2-7; D perhaps matches TRBD1 (5 bases). The CDR3 is 13 amino acids. V gave up 2 bases and J gave up 4 bases, with 12 bases separating them. CDR1 is SQVTM and CDR2 is ANQGSEA in the germline V gene.

This chain links TRBV7-9 with TRBJ2-3; possible D gene TRBD1, 5 bases. Germline loops: CDR1 SEHNR, CDR2 FQNEAQ (reference sequence). The CDR3 has 16 residues. V shed 4 bases and J shed 1 base, with 15 bases lying between them. The CDR3 DNA sequence: TGTGCCAGCAGCTCCAGGGTTGGGATTGGCACAGATACGCAGTATTTT. Translation gives CASSSRVGIGTDTQYF.

The chain employs TRBV9 and TRBJ2-5; D is possibly TRBD2 (6 bases). CDR3 length: 12 amino acids. Germline loops: CDR1 SGDLS, CDR2 YYNGEE. Trimming shortened V by 7 bases and J by 4 bases, and 11 bases separated the two germline ends. CDR3 amino acids: CASGGTTETQYF. The CDR3 region has the DNA TGTGCCAGCGGCGGGACGACAGAGACCCAGTACTTC.

This clone was seen a few times. The chain is built from TRBV6-6 and TRBJ1-6; 9 bases fit TRBD1. The germline gives CDR1 MNHNY, CDR2 SVGAGI (reference sequence). The CDR3 runs 15 residues. J was trimmed by 5 bases and V by 7 bases; bases with no gene match: 6. CDR3 coding DNA: TGTGCCAGCACCTCCCGGGACAGGGATAATTCACCCCTCCACTTT. Amino acids: CASTSRDRDNSPLHF.

This chain links TRBV9 with TRBJ1-2; D remains ambiguous. CDR3 length: 14 residues. Trimming took 2 bases from V and 1 from J, leaving 9 bases between them. The V gene's germline CDR1 is SGDLS and CDR2 YYNGEE. CDR3 protein: CASSVFDVNYGYTF. The CDR3, as DNA: TGTGCCAGCAGCGTGTTTGACGTTAACTATGGCTACACCTTC.

The sample holds a few counts of this clone. J is TRBJ2-3 and V is TRBV4-2; D is uncertain. Trimming shortened V by 1 base and J by 6 bases, and 8 bases separated the two germline ends. The CDR3 is made up of 13 amino acids. CDR1 and CDR2 (germline): LGHNA, YNFKEQ. CDR3 sequence: CASSQGSLDTQYF. CDR3 DNA sequence: TGTGCCAGCAGCCAAGGGTCTTTGGATACGCAGTATTTT.

The CDR3 protein is CASSKGTSGINEQYF. CDR3 in DNA: TGTGCCAGCAGCAAAGGGACTAGCGGGATCAACGAGCAGTACTTC. The J gene is TRBJ2-7, the V gene TRBV7-8; 13 bases are shared with TRBD2. Germline values: CDR1 SGHVS, CDR2 FQNEAQ. V trimming: 5 bases; J trimming: 5 bases; junction bases outside the gene matches: 6. This CDR3 region has 15 residues.

The chain is built from TRBV6-2 or TRBV6-3 and TRBJ2-5; a weak D match, TRBD2 (6 bases). The CDR3 totals 16 residues. Per germline, CDR1 MNHEY and CDR2 SVGEGT. V shed 5 bases and J shed 5 bases, with 21 bases lying between them. For the CDR3, the DNA is TGTGCCAGCAGTAATTTAGGGACTCCTCATTCGGAGACCCAGTACTTC. This encodes CASSNLGTPHSETQYF.

V gene TRBV9 combines with J gene TRBJ1-1; the D is unclear. V was clipped by 5 bases and J by 3 bases, with 14 bases between them. Germline CDR1 reads SGDLS; CDR2 reads YYNGEE. This CDR3 region has 14 residues. CDR3 nucleotides: TGTGCCAGCAGAGCCGGTCCGGAGGACACTGAAGCTTTCTTT. Its protein is CASRAGPEDTEAFF.

The chain links TRBV3-1 (or the pseudogene TRBV3-2) to TRBJ2-2, with 9 bases aligning to TRBD2. Germline lookup yields CDR1 LGHDT and CDR2 YNNKEL (reference sequence). After removal of 0 bases from V and 6 bases from J, the junction contained 8 bases not matched to a gene. This CDR3 has 17 amino acids. CDR3 residues: CASSQDNFIAGAGELFF. The CDR3 bases are TGTGCCAGCAGCCAAGACAATTTTATAGCGGGAGCCGGGGAGCTGTTTTTT.